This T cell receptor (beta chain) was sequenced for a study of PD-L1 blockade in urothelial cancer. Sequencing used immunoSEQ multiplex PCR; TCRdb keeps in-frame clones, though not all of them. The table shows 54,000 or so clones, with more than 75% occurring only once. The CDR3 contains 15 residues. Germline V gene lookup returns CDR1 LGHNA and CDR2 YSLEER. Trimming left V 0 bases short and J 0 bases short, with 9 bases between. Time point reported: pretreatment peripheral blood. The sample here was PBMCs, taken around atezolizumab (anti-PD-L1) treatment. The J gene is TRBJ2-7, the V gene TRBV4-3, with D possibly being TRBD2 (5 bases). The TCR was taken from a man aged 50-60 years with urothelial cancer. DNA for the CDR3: TGCGCCAGCAGCCAAGAGGACTCTAACTCCTACGAGCAGTACTTC. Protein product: CASSQEDSNSYEQYF.